The source of this T cell receptor (beta chain) is a study of beta chain features in type 1 diabetes. Whole-study context: Healthy donors, compared against patients, showed similar age, gender and cell yields. The examined sorted cells totaled fewer than 140 million across samples. Broader study findings: Within each of all four CD4+ subsets, Type 1 diabetes patients had TCRB CDR3s that were moderately but significantly shorter. The naive, central memory and Treg TCRB repertoires of patients appeared to be more similar to one another than those of healthy donors.

A few counts support this clone. As yet, its antigen is unknown. What was sequenced were expressed TCRB transcripts, since all of the isolated RNA had been reverse transcribed. Sequenced by immunoSEQ multiplex PCR; TCRdb stores in-frame clones only, minus some. The data hold 600,000 to 700,000 clones, with over 10% observed a single time. V was pared by 8 bases and J by 3 bases, with 9 bases of the junction left unmatched. Germline lookup yields CDR1 GTSNPN and CDR2 SVGIG (reference sequence). The CDR3 consists of 13 residues. The J gene is TRBJ2-7, the V gene TRBV30; 8 bases match TRBD1. The source is a man aged 18 to 29 with type 1 diabetes. Material: naive CD4+ T cells from blood. DNA of the CDR3: TGTGCCCATCAGACAGGGGAAAACTACGAGCAGTACTTC. Amino acid sequence: CAHQTGENYEQYF.